The 23 T cell receptor beta chains reported below all come from one sample, sequenced in a study of T cell responses to AZD1222 COVID-19 vaccine. The table came from immunoSEQ multiplex PCR; TCRdb's copy has only in-frame clones and leaves some out. The sample includes 82,000 or so clones, more than 85% of them seen just once. This material consisted of peripheral blood, taken on day 0 of AZD1222 vaccination. Every receptor here comes from an adult in good health.

V gene TRBV10-3 combines with J gene TRBJ2-3; 7 bases are a match to TRBD2. V shed 0 bases, J shed 1 base, and the junction held 1 base outside the gene matches. CDR3 length: 15 residues. Germline assignment: CDR1 ENHRY and CDR2 SYGVKD. Here the CDR3 DNA reads TGTGCCATCAGTGAGTCCCGGGGGGGCACAGATACGCAGTATTTT. As protein: CAISESRGGTDTQYF.

The chain employs TRBV9 and TRBJ1-3; no clear D gene. V gave up 3 bases and J gave up 0 bases, with 10 bases separating them. Germline V gene data show CDR1 as SGDLS and CDR2 as YYNGEE. The CDR3 spans 15 residues. Here the CDR3 DNA reads TGTGCCAGCAGCGCTGGATGGAGCTCTGGAAACACCATATATTTT. Its translation: CASSAGWSSGNTIYF.

J is TRBJ2-2 and V is TRBV7-6; 7 bases align to TRBD1. V was pared by 0 bases and J by 0 bases, with 1 base of the junction left unmatched. Germline V gene lookup returns CDR1 SGHVS and CDR2 FNYEAQ. The length of the CDR3 is 16 residues. The CDR3: CASSLAGTANTGELFF. In DNA, the CDR3 is TGTGCCAGCAGCTTAGCAGGGACAGCGAACACCGGGGAGCTGTTTTTT.

The V and J genes are TRBV5-3 and TRBJ1-5; D unclear. TRBV5-3 is an open reading frame, and its role is uncertain. The CDR3 length is 17 residues. Trimming took 0 bases from V and 2 from J, leaving 15 bases between them. The CDR3 DNA reads as TGTGCCAGAAGCTTGGGTACCGTCAATACACGCAATCAGCCCCAGCATTTT. Protein: CARSLGTVNTRNQPQHF.

V and J are TRBV5-1 and TRBJ1-3; the D is unclear. V was pared by 3 bases and J by 0 bases, with 7 bases between. The CDR3 is made up of 14 amino acids. Germline lookup yields CDR1 SGHRS and CDR2 YFSETQ. This chain's CDR3 is CASSYTGSGNTIYF. CDR3 nucleotide sequence: TGCGCCAGCAGCTACACGGGCTCTGGAAACACCATATATTTT.

The V gene is TRBV27, the J gene TRBJ1-1; TRBD1 is a possible D gene (6 bases). Trimming removed 3 bases from V and 3 bases from J, with 8 bases in between. CDR1 is MNHEY, CDR2 SMNVEV, per germline (reference sequence). This CDR3 spans 13 amino acids. The CDR3 is CASSLDRYTEAFF. Here the CDR3 DNA reads TGTGCCAGCAGTTTGGACAGATACACTGAAGCTTTCTTT.

The gene calls are TRBV10-3 and TRBJ1-5; D perhaps matches TRBD1 (5 bases). Between the trimmed V and J ends, which lost 6 bases and 1 base, there was a span of 13 bases. The CDR3 consists of 15 residues. CDR1 ENHRY and CDR2 SYGVKD come from the germline V gene. This CDR3 is CAISGREGSNQPQHF. The CDR3 DNA sequence: TGTGCCATCAGCGGCAGGGAAGGGAGCAATCAGCCCCAGCATTTT.

The chain couples TRBV5-6 to TRBJ2-7; 7 bases are shared with TRBD1. The junction had 12 bases not matched to a gene; V was cut back by 4 bases and J by 5 bases. Germline V gene sequence: CDR1 SGHDT, CDR2 YYEEEE. This CDR3 spans 15 amino acids. DNA for the CDR3: TGTGCCAGCAGCCTGGGACAGACGACTGGAAACGAGCAGTACTTC. Its translation: CASSLGQTTGNEQYF.

This clone has only a few counts. This chain joins TRBV27 and TRBJ2-5; 13 bases are a match to TRBD2. CDR1 and CDR2 from the germline V gene are MNHEY and SMNVEV (reference sequence). This CDR3 has 17 amino acids. Trimming removed 3 bases from V and 4 bases from J; junction bases left unmatched: 8. The CDR3: CASSFIGTSGALETQYF. For the CDR3, the DNA is TGTGCCAGCAGTTTTATCGGGACTAGCGGGGCTCTAGAGACCCAGTACTTC.

This clone was seen a single time. The chain recombines TRBV13 with TRBJ2-3; D tentatively reads TRBD1 or TRBD2 (5 bases each). Germline V gene sequence: CDR1 PRHDT, CDR2 FYEKMQ (reference sequence). The CDR3 totals 14 residues. V shed 4 bases and J shed 4 bases, with 12 bases lying between them. The CDR3 DNA sequence: TGTGCCAGCAGCTCCCCCGTGGGGGCAGATACGCAGTATTTT. Translating it yields CASSSPVGADTQYF.

The genes are TRBV5-4 and TRBJ1-4; no clear D gene. Trimming stripped 4 bases from V and 3 bases from J, with 10 bases between. The CDR3 length is 14 residues. Germline V CDR1 and CDR2: SGHNT, YYREEE (reference sequence). CDR3 sequence: CASSPTTPNEKLFF. The DNA for the CDR3 is TGTGCCAGCAGCCCCACAACGCCTAATGAAAAACTGTTTTTT.

V usage is TRBV7-9 and J usage is TRBJ1-1, with D perhaps matching TRBD1 (6 bases). CDR3 size: 12 residues. Germline values: CDR1 SEHNR, CDR2 FQNEAQ (reference sequence). V was shortened by 5 bases and J by 4 bases, with 8 bases between the two germline ends. The chain's CDR3 is CASSRGGTEAFF. CDR3 nucleotide sequence: TGTGCCAGCAGCCGAGGGGGCACTGAAGCTTTCTTT.

A single count supports this clone. The chain has TRBV27 and TRBJ1-5, with D perhaps TRBD1 (5 bases). Trimming took off 5 bases at V and 3 bases at J, with 23 bases between the two ends. Germline assignment: CDR1 MNHEY and CDR2 SMNVEV (reference sequence). The CDR3 runs to 18 residues. The CDR3 DNA sequence: TGTGCCAGCAGTCCCCCTGGGTCGGGGCAAATCATCAATCAGCCCCAGCATTTT. Translating it yields CASSPPGSGQIINQPQHF.

This sequence joins TRBV5-5 and TRBJ1-1; 7 nucleotides line up with TRBD1. V lost 3 bases and J lost 5; bases outside the gene matches: 7. CDR3 length equals 14 residues. The germline V gene has CDR1 SGHKS and CDR2 YYEKEE (reference sequence). The CDR3 DNA follows: TGTGCCAGCAGCTCGGACAGGTCGAGGACTGAAGCTTTCTTT. Amino acids: CASSSDRSRTEAFF.

This clone appeared a few times. This rearrangement joins TRBV4-1 to TRBJ2-5; D is undetermined. The CDR3 totals 16 residues. The V end was cut by 3 bases, the J end by 1 base, with 15 bases between. From germline, CDR1 is MGHRA and CDR2 YSYEKL. CDR3 sequence reads: CASSQPLLGSQETQYF. CDR3 nucleotide sequence: TGCGCCAGCAGCCAGCCCTTGTTGGGGTCCCAAGAGACCCAGTACTTC.

The V call is TRBV9, the J call TRBJ2-1, with 7 nucleotides matching TRBD2. Trimming cost V 4 bases and J 9 bases; bases outside gene matches: 10. The germline gives CDR1 SGDLS, CDR2 YYNGEE. The CDR3 has 14 amino acids. CDR3 region: CASSPWGLSGEQFF. The CDR3 coding sequence is TGTGCCAGCAGCCCTTGGGGACTATCCGGTGAGCAGTTCTTC.

The rearrangement uses TRBV5-3 and TRBJ2-1; no firm D call. TRBV5-3 is reported as an ORF; its role is uncertain. This CDR3 contains 10 residues. Trimming removed 2 bases at V and 9 bases at J, with 3 bases between. DNA of the CDR3: TGTGCCAGAAGCTTAGTTGAGCAGTTCTTC. The encoded protein is CARSLVEQFF.

V is TRBV6-2 or TRBV6-3 and J is TRBJ1-1; no definite D call. The CDR3 covers 13 residues. The ends were cut back, 4 bases at V and 1 base at J, with 7 bases in the middle. Germline V gene sequence: CDR1 MNHEY, CDR2 SVGEGT. The chain's CDR3 is CASSSAENTEAFF. The CDR3 DNA follows: TGTGCCAGCAGTTCTGCGGAGAACACTGAAGCTTTCTTT.

A word on this clone: The sample carries other DNA sequences with the same CDR3. The CDR3 sequence is CASSSYTGELFF. CDR3 DNA: TGTGCCAGCAGCTCCTATACCGGGGAGCTGTTTTTT. This rearrangement joins TRBV5-4 to TRBJ2-2, with D hard to call. The germline gives CDR1 SGHNT, CDR2 YYREEE (reference sequence). The V end was cut by 3 bases, the J end by 5 bases, with 5 bases between. The CDR3 loop spans 12 amino acids. Complete variable domain (other parts from reference TRBV5-4 and TRBJ2-2): ETGVTQSPTHLIKTRGQQVTLRCSSQSGHNTVSWYQQALGQGPQFIFQYYREEENGRGNFPPRFSGLQFPNYSSELNVNALELDDSALYLCASSSYTGELFFGEGSRLTVL.

J is TRBJ2-7 and V is TRBV5-1; tentative D call: TRBD1 (6 bases). Trimming took 2 bases from V and 5 from J, leaving 11 bases between them. The CDR3 loop spans 13 amino acids. CDR1 and CDR2 (germline): SGHRS, YFSETQ. The CDR3 region is CASSFPGVNEQYF. The CDR3 DNA sequence: TGCGCCAGCAGCTTCCCAGGGGTTAACGAGCAGTACTTC. The complete variable domain, with remaining parts taken from reference TRBV5-1 and TRBJ2-7, reads KAGVTQTPRYLIKTRGQQVTLSCSPISGHRSVSWYQQTPGQGLQFLFEYFSETQRNKGNFPGRFSGRQFSNSRSEMNVSTLELGDSALYLCASSFPGVNEQYFGPGTRLTVT.

The rearrangement joins TRBV11-2 to TRBJ1-1; 7 bases agree with TRBD1. CDR3 length: 15 residues. Per the germline V gene, CDR1 is SGHAT and CDR2 is FQNNGV. V was clipped by 2 bases and J by 4 bases; unmatched bases: 7. CDR3 residues: CASSLISGGGTEAFF. The DNA for the CDR3 is TGTGCCAGCAGCTTAATTTCAGGGGGTGGCACTGAAGCTTTCTTT.

The chain uses TRBV6-1 and TRBJ1-1, with D maybe TRBD1 (6 bases). The CDR3 contains 15 residues. CDR1 and CDR2 from the germline V gene are MNHNS and SASEGT. The ends were cut back, 5 bases at V and 1 base at J, with 14 bases in the middle. CDR3 residues: CASSPWTVGNTEAFF. As DNA, the CDR3 is TGTGCCAGCAGTCCATGGACAGTCGGGAACACTGAAGCTTTCTTT.

The chain is built from TRBV14 and TRBJ1-3; a possible D gene is TRBD1 (6 bases). The CDR3 consists of 17 residues. V gave up 0 bases and J gave up 2 bases, with 14 bases separating them. The V gene's germline CDR1 is SGHDN and CDR2 FVKESK. CDR3 residues: CASSQEKFGGPGNTIYF. The DNA for the CDR3 is TGTGCCAGCAGCCAAGAGAAGTTCGGGGGCCCTGGAAACACCATATATTTT.